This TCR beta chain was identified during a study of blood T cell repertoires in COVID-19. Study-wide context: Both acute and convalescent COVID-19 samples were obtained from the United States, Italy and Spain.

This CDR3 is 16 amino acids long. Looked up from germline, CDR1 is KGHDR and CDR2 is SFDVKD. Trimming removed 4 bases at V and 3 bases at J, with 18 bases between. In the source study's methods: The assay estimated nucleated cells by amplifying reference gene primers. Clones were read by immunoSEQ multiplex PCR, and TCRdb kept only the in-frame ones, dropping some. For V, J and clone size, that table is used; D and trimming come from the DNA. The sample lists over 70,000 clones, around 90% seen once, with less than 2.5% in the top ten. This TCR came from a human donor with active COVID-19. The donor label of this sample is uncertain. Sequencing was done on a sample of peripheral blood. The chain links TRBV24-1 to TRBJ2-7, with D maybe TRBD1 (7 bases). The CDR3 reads CATSDPNRGGNYEQYF. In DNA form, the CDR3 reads TGTGCCACCAGTGACCCTAACAGGGGAGGTAACTACGAGCAGTACTTC.